A single sample gave rise to the 25 T cell receptor beta chains below, sequenced in a study of T-cell reconstitution after alpha-beta-depleted transplantation in children. Preparing the TCRbeta library involved the use of unique molecular identifiers. TCRdb re-called the PCR reads with MiXCR, one entry per CDR3 protein. The repertoire holds over 550,000 distinct CDR3 sequences, with roughly a tenth as singletons. Sample: PBMCs from the stem cell graft donor, taken from the stem cell graft. The receptors here all came from a human donor who donated a stem cell graft to a child with acute myeloid leukemia.

This clonotype was counted at least ten times. This chain uses TRBV7-8 with TRBJ2-2; possibly TRBD1 for D (6 bases). Germline lookup yields CDR1 SGHVS and CDR2 FQNEAQ. V lost 1 base and J 4 bases, leaving 10 bases between the germline ends. CDR3 size: 15 residues. The CDR3 region has the DNA TGTGCCAGCAGCTTAGTTCAGGGGAGCACCGGGGAGCTGTTTTTT. Translated: CASSLVQGSTGELFF.

This clonotype was detected a few times. The chain combines TRBV13 with TRBJ1-6; no clear D. V shed 4 bases and J shed 4 bases, with 11 bases lying between them. CDR3 length: 15 amino acids. CDR1 and CDR2 from the germline V gene are PRHDT and FYEKMQ (reference sequence). CDR3 residues: CASSYRGQYNSPLHF. In nucleotides, the CDR3 is TGTGCCAGCAGCTACAGAGGGCAGTATAATTCACCCCTCCACTTT.

The V gene is TRBV20-1, the J gene TRBJ2-2; TRBD1 or TRBD2 may be the D gene (5 bases each). The CDR3 runs to 15 residues. Trimming cost V 2 bases and J 3 bases, with 13 bases left between them. Per the germline V gene, CDR1 is DFQATT and CDR2 is SNEGSKA (reference sequence). The CDR3 bases are TGCAGTGCTAGAACCGCCAGGGAGTACACCGGGGAGCTGTTTTTT. Translation gives CSARTAREYTGELFF.

The V and J genes are TRBV19 and TRBJ2-4; D not resolved. The CDR3 has 14 amino acids. Germline V lookup: CDR1 LNHDA, CDR2 SQIVND (reference sequence). With 1 base removed from V and 9 bases from J, the gap between germline ends came to 13 bases. CDR3 in DNA: TGTGCCAGTAGTATAGGCACGGGTTATGGCATTCAGTACTTC. Its translation: CASSIGTGYGIQYF.

This rearrangement joins TRBV7-9 to TRBJ1-5; TRBD1 agrees at 7 bases. The CDR3 covers 16 residues. V lost 4 bases and J lost 3; bases outside the gene matches: 9. Germline CDR1 reads SEHNR; CDR2 reads FQNEAQ (reference sequence). The DNA of the CDR3 is TGTGCCAGCAGCTCTCCAGCGGGACAGCTCAATCAGCCCCAGCATTTT. Translated: CASSSPAGQLNQPQHF.

This clonotype was seen at least ten times. The DNA of the CDR3 is TGTGCCAGCAGTTCAGGACTAGCGGAGAGAGCCTACGAGCAGTACTTC. As protein: CASSSGLAERAYEQYF. This chain links TRBV5-4 with TRBJ2-7, with 10 nucleotides matching TRBD2. J lost 2 bases, V lost 5 bases, and 10 bases had no gene match. In germline, CDR1 is SGHNT, CDR2 YYREEE (reference sequence). The CDR3 extends over 16 amino acids.

The chain is built from TRBV6-2 or TRBV6-3 and TRBJ1-5, with 8 positions matching TRBD1. J gave up 1 base and V 2 bases, and 7 bases lay outside the gene matches. The germline V gene has CDR1 MNHEY and CDR2 SVGEGT. The CDR3 is 17 residues long. The DNA of the CDR3 is TGTGCCAGCAGTTACCTCTCAGGGGGCTGGAGCAATCAGCCCCAGCATTTT. Translated: CASSYLSGGWSNQPQHF.

The V call is TRBV12-3 or TRBV12-4, the J call TRBJ1-1; D gene ambiguous. The CDR3 consists of 15 residues. Trimming took off 5 bases at V and 5 bases at J, with 18 bases between the two ends. The CDR3, as DNA: TGTGCCAGCAGTCCCCCCGGCAGCCGGGGTACTGAAGCTTTCTTT. It translates to CASSPPGSRGTEAFF.

This chain connects TRBV29-1 to TRBJ2-7; no definite D call. CDR3 length equals 13 residues. From germline, CDR1 is SQVTM and CDR2 ANQGSEA. Trimming cost V 6 bases and J 3 bases, with 15 bases left between them. As DNA, the CDR3 is TGCAGCGTCTCAACGACCGCCGACTACGAGCAGTACTTC. Translation: CSVSTTADYEQYF.

The sample holds many counts of this clonotype. The genes are TRBV6-5 and TRBJ2-3; no reliable D call. This CDR3 spans 13 amino acids. Trimming pared 2 bases from V and 6 bases from J, leaving 9 bases between. Germline CDR1 is MNHEY and CDR2 is SVGAGI. The CDR3, as DNA: TGTGCCAGCAGTTACCCCAACGATGATACGCAGTATTTT. Its protein is CASSYPNDDTQYF.

There are a few counts of this clonotype. The chain is built from TRBV27 and TRBJ2-7; D gene ambiguous. Trimming took 5 bases from V and 0 from J, leaving 17 bases between them. Germline lookup yields CDR1 MNHEY and CDR2 SMNVEV (reference sequence). This CDR3 region has 16 residues. CDR3 nucleotides: TGTGCCAGCAGTCCTTCCGACCTCCAGAGCTCCTACGAGCAGTACTTC. This codes for CASSPSDLQSSYEQYF.

This clonotype occurred many times. The chain recombines TRBV2 with TRBJ1-2; the match to TRBD1 covers 7 bases. V lost 6 bases, J lost 2 bases, and 0 bases stayed unmatched. Germline V CDR1 and CDR2: SNHLY, FYNNEI. The CDR3 is made up of 12 amino acids. CDR3 amino acids: CASRGQNYGYTF. In DNA, the CDR3 is TGTGCCAGCAGGGGACAGAACTATGGCTACACCTTC.

This clonotype was counted between two and nine times. The chain couples TRBV20-1 to TRBJ1-1, with D hard to call. Germline lookup yields CDR1 DFQATT and CDR2 SNEGSKA (reference sequence). The CDR3 loop spans 13 amino acids. Trimming took off 5 bases at V and 1 base at J, with 11 bases between the two ends. The CDR3 region is CSARNSGNTEAFF. CDR3 DNA sequence: TGCAGTGCTCGCAACTCGGGGAACACTGAAGCTTTCTTT.

This clonotype has more than one count but fewer than ten. The rearrangement uses TRBV20-1 and TRBJ2-5; 11 nucleotides match TRBD2. The CDR3 totals 16 residues. V was pared by 2 bases and J by 5 bases, with 10 bases of the junction left unmatched. Per germline, CDR1 DFQATT and CDR2 SNEGSKA (reference sequence). For the CDR3, the DNA is TGCAGTGCTAGAATGGGTAGCGGGAGGGCCACGGAGACCCAGTACTTC. Translation gives CSARMGSGRATETQYF.

This clonotype has just a few counts. This rearrangement joins TRBV20-1 to TRBJ1-6, with D maybe TRBD1 (5 bases). CDR3 size: 14 residues. V was pared by 1 base and J by 5 bases, with 9 bases between. Germline V gene data show CDR1 as DFQATT and CDR2 as SNEGSKA (reference sequence). Here the CDR3 DNA reads TGCAGTGCTAGAGGACAGACAAATAATTCACCCCTCCACTTT. It is translated as CSARGQTNNSPLHF.

This clonotype has a count of ten or more. The gene calls are TRBV7-3 and TRBJ1-4; weak D call: TRBD1 (5 bases). Trimming left V 5 bases short and J 3 bases short, with 19 bases between. The CDR3 sequence is 17 residues long. Germline CDR1 reads SGHTA; CDR2 reads FQGTGA. The CDR3 DNA follows: TGTGCCAGCAGCGTAGGGACTGTCGGGCGGCCTAATGAAAAACTGTTTTTT. Translated, it gives CASSVGTVGRPNEKLFF.

This clonotype was seen more than once but under ten times. The rearrangement links TRBV15 to TRBJ2-3; 13 nucleotides align to TRBD2. The CDR3 is 16 residues long. J was trimmed by 6 bases and V by 3 bases; bases with no gene match: 6. Germline values: CDR1 LNHNV, CDR2 YYDKDF (reference sequence). CDR3 bases: TGTGCCACCAGCAGGCGGACTAGCGGGAGAGGGGATACGCAGTATTTT. Amino acid sequence: CATSRRTSGRGDTQYF.

The V gene is TRBV20-1, the J gene TRBJ2-2; D is unresolved. Trimming removed 6 bases at V and 5 bases at J, with 13 bases between. The CDR3 has 13 residues. CDR1 is DFQATT, CDR2 SNEGSKA, per germline (reference sequence). CDR3 sequence: CSAPRSQTGELFF. CDR3 bases: TGCAGTGCCCCGAGGTCGCAAACCGGGGAGCTGTTTTTT.

The J gene is TRBJ1-1, the V gene TRBV6-1; D not certain. The V gene's germline CDR1 is MNHNS and CDR2 SASEGT. The CDR3 runs to 13 residues. V was clipped by 4 bases and J by 3 bases, with 9 bases between them. The CDR3 protein is CASSAGRDTEAFF. The CDR3 DNA reads TGTGCCAGCAGTGCTGGTAGGGACACTGAAGCTTTCTTT.

The rearrangement uses TRBV24-1 and TRBJ2-3, with D possibly TRBD2 on 6 matching bases. Per the germline V gene, CDR1 is KGHDR and CDR2 is SFDVKD. The CDR3 consists of 16 residues. Trimming removed 3 bases at V and 0 bases at J, with 12 bases between. The CDR3 coding sequence is TGTGCCACCAGTGATCGGGACTCTTCTAGCACAGATACGCAGTATTTT. Protein product: CATSDRDSSSTDTQYF.

This clonotype appeared many times. The chain links TRBV29-1 to TRBJ1-2; D gene unclear. CDR3 length: 13 residues. Germline V gives CDR1 SQVTM, CDR2 ANQGSEA. V dropped 0 bases and J dropped 1 base, with 6 bases sitting between them. The CDR3 DNA is TGCAGCGTTGAAGATCTGAGTAACTATGGCTACACCTTC. Translated, it gives CSVEDLSNYGYTF.

The chain combines TRBV12-3 or TRBV12-4 with TRBJ1-1; D is unresolved. The CDR3 contains 14 residues. Trimming stripped 2 bases from V and 0 bases from J, with 7 bases between. CDR3 DNA: TGTGCCAGCAGTTTACCTGGTATGAACACTGAAGCTTTCTTT. This sequence encodes CASSLPGMNTEAFF.

This chain links TRBV20-1 with TRBJ2-3; 9 bases agree with TRBD2. This CDR3 spans 14 amino acids. The V gene end was trimmed by 5 bases and the J gene end by 2 bases; junction bases not matched to a gene: 5. Germline V gives CDR1 DFQATT, CDR2 SNEGSKA (reference sequence). The CDR3 region has the DNA TGCAGTGCTCCTGGACTAGCGCCCACAGATACGCAGTATTTT. Its protein is CSAPGLAPTDTQYF.

The rearrangement links TRBV5-1 to TRBJ2-1, with D possibly being TRBD2 (6 bases). CDR3 length: 15 amino acids. V shed 4 bases and J shed 2 bases, with 13 bases lying between them. In germline, CDR1 is SGHRS, CDR2 YFSETQ. Here the CDR3 DNA reads TGCGCCAGCAGCGAAAGTAGCGGCCCCTACAATGAGCAGTTCTTC. It is translated as CASSESSGPYNEQFF.

The V gene is TRBV5-4, the J gene TRBJ2-2; D is undetermined. V lost 0 bases, J lost 7 bases, and 4 bases lay in between. The CDR3 is 12 amino acids. Germline assignment: CDR1 SGHNT and CDR2 YYREEE (reference sequence). DNA for the CDR3: TGTGCCAGCAGCTTGGTGATCGGGGAGCTGTTTTTT. The encoded protein is CASSLVIGELFF. Together with reference TRBV5-4 and TRBJ2-2, the CDR3 gives the full variable domain: ETGVTQSPTHLIKTRGQQVTLRCSSQSGHNTVSWYQQALGQGPQFIFQYYREEENGRGNFPPRFSGLQFPNYSSELNVNALELDDSALYLCASSLVIGELFFGEGSRLTVL.